This TCR beta chain was recorded in a study of T-cell memory formation after mild COVID-19. This clonotype was seen a few times. TCRdb used MiXCR to reprocess the 5' RACE reads, holding one entry per CDR3 protein. The sample shows around 390,000 distinct CDR3 sequences, roughly 15% of them seen only once. CDR1 and CDR2 from the germline V gene are MGHRA and YSYEKL. V was trimmed by 1 base and J by 6 bases, leaving 15 bases between them. CDR3 length: 16 residues. Sequences were obtained from PBMCs or a T cell subset sorted from them (not recorded which). This receptor was identified in a man between 18 and 35 years old who had mild COVID-19 (a few samples of this study predate the infection). Cell type and time point are not known. The chain joins TRBV4-1 to TRBJ2-2; maybe TRBD1 (6 bases). CDR3: CASSQVGAIKAGELFF. The CDR3 coding sequence is TGCGCCAGCAGCCAAGTGGGGGCGATCAAGGCCGGGGAGCTGTTTTTT.